This T cell receptor beta chain was recovered during a study of shared clonotypes between healthy human individuals. Germline loops: CDR1 SGHRS, CDR2 YFSETQ. The CDR3 extends over 16 amino acids. The germline V and J ends were trimmed by 1 base and 5 bases, with 17 bases remaining between them. On this clone: Its target is unknown.

Study-level findings and limits: In this cohort, only blood was sampled, and tissue repertoires likely differ.

The assay was immunoSEQ multiplex PCR, and TCRdb's table has in-frame clones only and misses some. The sample holds some 2,500,000 clones, 93% seen once. This chain connects TRBV5-1 to TRBJ2-3; possibly TRBD1 or TRBD2 for D (5 bases each). Sequences were obtained from naive CD4+ T cells from PBMCs. Subset of the sample: CD45RA+ positively selected. The clonotype originates from a young man in good health. Some clones in this sample may be carry-over from other donors' samples. The CDR3 loop reads CASSLFGTNYGDTQYF. CDR3 coding DNA: TGCGCCAGCAGCTTGTTCGGGACGAATTATGGAGATACGCAGTATTTT.